These 30 T cell receptor beta chains originate from one sample sequenced in a study of radiation and T cells in renal cell carcinoma. This sample's time point: baseline pretreatment blood. Treatment of the sample: 15 Gy SBRT to primary tumor, nephrectomy 4 weeks later. The protocol was immunoSEQ multiplex PCR, while the TCRdb copy is restricted to in-frame clones and leaves out a portion. The sample records about 140,000 clones, approximately 87% being singletons. The material sequenced was blood, taken from a patient whose treatment included radiotherapy and nephrectomy. The source of these receptors is a woman aged 45-59 years with renal cell carcinoma.

V and J are TRBV5-1 and TRBJ2-7; 9 bases align to TRBD1. Germline V lookup: CDR1 SGHRS, CDR2 YFSETQ. V shed 4 bases, J shed 4 bases, and the junction held 6 bases outside the gene matches. The CDR3 is 14 amino acids. The CDR3 DNA sequence: TGCGCCAGCAGCGCCTCCGGGACAGGGTACGAGCAGTACTTC. Protein product: CASSASGTGYEQYF.

The chain joins TRBV28 to TRBJ2-7; no clear D gene. Trimming shortened V by 3 bases and J by 7 bases, and 7 bases separated the two germline ends. This CDR3 spans 11 amino acids. CDR1 is MDHEN, CDR2 SYDVKM, per germline. The CDR3 DNA is TGTGCCAGCAGTTTCGGCGTGGAGCAGTACTTC. Its translation: CASSFGVEQYF.

This clone has only a few counts. This chain links TRBV7-2 with TRBJ2-3; 7 bases are shared with TRBD2. CDR1 and CDR2 from the germline V gene are SGHTA and FQGNSA. The junction had 11 bases not matched to a gene; V was cut back by 2 bases and J by 6 bases. The CDR3 runs 16 residues. This CDR3 reads CASSLSVTSLLDTQYF. The CDR3 DNA sequence: TGTGCCAGCAGCTTATCGGTGACTAGCCTATTGGATACGCAGTATTTT.

The V gene is TRBV4-3, the J gene TRBJ1-2, with D perhaps TRBD1 (5 bases). Germline CDR1 and CDR2: LGHNA and YSLEER. The CDR3 is 16 amino acids. Trimming took 0 bases from V and 5 from J, leaving 16 bases between them. DNA of the CDR3: TGCGCCAGCAGCCAAGATCTCGGTACAGGTGGATATGGCTACACCTTC. The encoded protein is CASSQDLGTGGYGYTF.

This clone was counted once. V and J are TRBV6-5 and TRBJ1-2; 8 bases map to TRBD1. Germline loops: CDR1 MNHEY, CDR2 SVGAGI. The CDR3 covers 14 residues. Germline trimming cut 6 bases from V and 9 bases from J; bases unmatched to any gene: 12. The DNA of the CDR3 is TGTGCCAGCAGGCCCCGGACAGGGACATATAGCTACACCTTC. It codes for CASRPRTGTYSYTF.

This chain uses TRBV28 with TRBJ2-2; D not resolved. In germline, CDR1 is MDHEN, CDR2 SYDVKM. V was clipped by 5 bases and J by 5 bases, with 15 bases between them. The CDR3 is made up of 15 amino acids. The CDR3 here is CASSTTRYGTGELFF. The CDR3, as DNA: TGTGCCAGCAGTACGACAAGGTACGGGACCGGGGAGCTGTTTTTT.

The J gene is TRBJ2-3, the V gene TRBV7-9, with 8 nucleotides matching TRBD1. Germline loops: CDR1 SEHNR, CDR2 FQNEAQ (reference sequence). Trimming removed 4 bases from V and 3 bases from J; junction bases left unmatched: 6. The CDR3 contains 15 residues. The CDR3 spells CASSSPGGATDTQYF. The CDR3 region has the DNA TGTGCCAGCAGCTCCCCAGGGGGCGCGACAGATACGCAGTATTTT.

The chain carries TRBV6-1 and TRBJ1-1; D is undetermined. Deletions cut 3 bases from V and 5 bases from J, with 7 bases between. The CDR3 has 12 amino acids. CDR1 and CDR2 (germline): MNHNS, SASEGT. Here the CDR3 DNA reads TGTGCCAGCAGTGAGACTTGGACTGAAGCTTTCTTT. Translating it yields CASSETWTEAFF.

This chain connects TRBV6-5 to TRBJ1-5; D is unresolved. This CDR3 has 15 residues. The V gene lost 0 bases and the J gene lost 5 bases, with 11 bases spanning the gap. Germline loops: CDR1 MNHEY, CDR2 SVGAGI. The CDR3: CASSYSTEDDQPQHF. The CDR3 DNA sequence: TGTGCCAGCAGTTACTCGACGGAAGATGATCAGCCCCAGCATTTT.

The V call is TRBV4-3, the J call TRBJ2-7; 7 nucleotides line up with TRBD1. Germline values: CDR1 LGHNA, CDR2 YSLEER. The V segment lost 2 bases and the J segment 3 bases; nucleotides outside the gene matches: 7. This CDR3 has 15 amino acids. The CDR3 protein is CASSQTDRDNYEQYF. The CDR3 nucleotides are TGCGCCAGCAGCCAAACAGACAGGGACAACTACGAGCAGTACTTC.

The chain is built from TRBV9 and TRBJ1-5; the D is unclear. Per the germline V gene, CDR1 is SGDLS and CDR2 is YYNGEE. The CDR3 has 15 residues. Between the trimmed V and J ends, which lost 0 bases and 7 bases, there was a span of 14 bases. The CDR3 here is CASSVAGGSEQPQHF. The CDR3 nucleotides are TGTGCCAGCAGCGTAGCGGGAGGGTCAGAGCAGCCCCAGCATTTT.

This clone was counted once. The chain recombines TRBV7-8 with TRBJ1-5; TRBD1 might be the D (5 bases). The CDR3 runs 14 residues. Trimming cost V 2 bases and J 2 bases, with 7 bases left between them. The V gene's germline CDR1 is SGHVS and CDR2 FQNEAQ. CDR3 loop: CASSLWGGNQPQHF. As DNA, the CDR3 is TGTGCCAGCAGCTTATGGGGGGGCAATCAGCCCCAGCATTTT.

The chain joins TRBV29-1 to TRBJ2-5; D possibly corresponds to TRBD2 (6 bases). From germline, CDR1 is SQVTM and CDR2 ANQGSEA. The CDR3 is 12 amino acids. V was cut by 7 bases and J by 4 bases, with 13 bases left in between. The CDR3 nucleotides are TGCAGCGGGGAGGTGGGGGGAGAGACCCAGTACTTC. Protein sequence: CSGEVGGETQYF.

The rearrangement links TRBV9 to TRBJ1-1; D not certain. Germline V gives CDR1 SGDLS, CDR2 YYNGEE. CDR3 length: 14 residues. Trimming removed 0 bases at V and 0 bases at J, with 6 bases between. CDR3 DNA: TGTGCCAGCAGCGTAGGTCAGATGAACACTGAAGCTTTCTTT. Its protein product is CASSVGQMNTEAFF.

This clone was seen only a few times. The rearrangement uses TRBV25-1 and TRBJ1-2; TRBD1 matches at 10 bases. Germline V CDR1 and CDR2: MGHDK, SYGVNS. Trimming at V came to 8 bases and at J to 8 bases, leaving 5 bases not matched to a gene. This CDR3 has 12 residues. CDR3 loop: CASGTGEGGYTF. The CDR3 bases are TGTGCCAGCGGGACAGGGGAAGGCGGCTACACCTTC.

This chain uses TRBV7-2 with TRBJ1-1; D gene unclear. Trimming shortened V by 0 bases and J by 0 bases, and 5 bases separated the two germline ends. CDR3 length: 14 residues. Germline V gene lookup returns CDR1 SGHTA and CDR2 FQGNSA. CDR3 coding DNA: TGTGCCAGCAGCTTAGCACAGTTGAACACTGAAGCTTTCTTT. Translation gives CASSLAQLNTEAFF.

For the CDR3, the DNA is TGTGCCAGCAGCTTAGGGTCCGGAGGGCAGTACTTC. This translates into CASSLGSGGQYF. The chain uses TRBV13 and TRBJ2-7, with D perhaps TRBD2 (5 bases). V shed 0 bases and J shed 9 bases, with 9 bases lying between them. The CDR3 has 12 residues. Per the germline V gene, CDR1 is PRHDT and CDR2 is FYEKMQ (reference sequence).

The chain is built from TRBV30 and TRBJ1-3, with D tentatively TRBD1 (5 bases). The CDR3 runs to 15 residues. V dropped 0 bases and J dropped 0 bases, with 9 bases sitting between them. CDR1 is GTSNPN, CDR2 SVGIG, per germline (reference sequence). Written as DNA, the CDR3 is TGTGCCTGGAGTGTCGGACATTCCTCTGGAAACACCATATATTTT. Protein sequence: CAWSVGHSSGNTIYF.

This chain links TRBV9 with TRBJ2-1; the match to TRBD2 covers 9 bases. V lost 4 bases to trimming and J lost 4 bases; unmatched junction nucleotides: 6. This CDR3 is 15 amino acids long. CDR1 and CDR2 from the germline V gene are SGDLS and YYNGEE. The CDR3 spells CASSPRLAEYNEQFF. The CDR3 coding sequence is TGTGCCAGCAGCCCTAGACTAGCGGAGTACAATGAGCAGTTCTTC. The variable domain in full, completed from reference TRBV9 and TRBJ2-1, reads DSGVTQTPKHLITATGQRVTLRCSPRSGDLSVYWYQQSLDQGLQFLIQYYNGEERAKGNILERFSAQQFPDLHSELNLSSLELGDSALYFCASSPRLAEYNEQFFGPGTRLTVL.

Worth noting for this clone: The sample holds other DNA sequences that translate to the same CDR3. This chain joins TRBV30 and TRBJ1-5, with TRBD1 matching 7 bases. The CDR3 extends over 14 amino acids. From germline, CDR1 is GTSNPN and CDR2 SVGIG (reference sequence). Trimming at V came to 2 bases and at J to 3 bases, leaving 4 bases not matched to a gene. CDR3 residues: CAWSQGGSNQPQHF. For the CDR3, the DNA is TGTGCCTGGAGTCAAGGGGGCTCCAATCAGCCCCAGCATTTT.

V usage is TRBV7-2 and J usage is TRBJ1-2; TRBD1 agrees at 7 bases. This CDR3 has 14 residues. The V and J ends lost 7 bases and 0 bases, in that order; junction bases with no gene match: 5. Germline V gene lookup returns CDR1 SGHTA and CDR2 FQGNSA. CDR3 amino acids: CASTRTGSNYGYTF. The CDR3, as DNA: TGTGCCAGCACCAGGACAGGTTCTAACTATGGCTACACCTTC.

Here the CDR3 reads CASSLAGVGGGQHEQFF. In DNA form, the CDR3 reads TGCGCCAGCAGCTTGGCAGGCGTTGGCGGGGGCCAACATGAGCAGTTCTTC. The chain carries TRBV5-1 and TRBJ2-1, with D possibly TRBD2 on 7 matching bases. V lost 0 bases, J lost 8 bases, and 21 bases lay in between. Germline lookup yields CDR1 SGHRS and CDR2 YFSETQ. This CDR3 spans 17 amino acids. Combining the CDR3 with reference TRBV5-1 and TRBJ2-1 gives the whole variable domain KAGVTQTPRYLIKTRGQQVTLSCSPISGHRSVSWYQQTPGQGLQFLFEYFSETQRNKGNFPGRFSGRQFSNSRSEMNVSTLELGDSALYLCASSLAGVGGGQHEQFFGPGTRLTVL.

This clone was counted only a few times. The chain links TRBV6-5 to TRBJ1-6; D remains ambiguous. The CDR3 runs 13 residues. V lost 5 bases and J lost 7, with 9 bases in between. CDR1 and CDR2 from the germline V gene are MNHEY and SVGAGI. The CDR3 loop reads CASSLVGNSPLHF. In nucleotides, the CDR3 is TGTGCCAGCAGTCTAGTAGGGAATTCACCCCTCCACTTT.

The chain couples TRBV20-1 to TRBJ1-4; D unresolved. V shed 4 bases and J shed 7 bases, with 7 bases lying between them. The CDR3 runs 11 residues. Looked up from germline, CDR1 is DFQATT and CDR2 is SNEGSKA (reference sequence). This chain's CDR3 is CSATGSEKLFF. The CDR3 region has the DNA TGCAGTGCTACAGGAAGTGAAAAACTGTTTTTT.

The V gene is TRBV7-2, the J gene TRBJ2-7; D not certain. Per the germline V gene, CDR1 is SGHTA and CDR2 is FQGNSA. CDR3 length: 14 amino acids. Trimming left V 2 bases short and J 2 bases short, with 10 bases between. CDR3 amino acids: CASSLTSAPYEQYF. CDR3 bases: TGTGCCAGCAGCTTAACCAGCGCTCCCTACGAGCAGTACTTC.

The J gene is TRBJ1-5, the V gene TRBV7-2; D remains ambiguous. V lost 4 bases, J lost 1 base, and 11 bases lay in between. Germline CDR1 and CDR2: SGHTA and FQGNSA. There are 15 residues in the CDR3. As DNA, the CDR3 is TGTGCCAGCAGCTGGGAGGGATCAAGCAATCAGCCCCAGCATTTT. Translated, it gives CASSWEGSSNQPQHF.

The chain recombines TRBV7-2 with TRBJ1-2; D unresolved. V lost 1 base, J lost 7 bases, and 22 bases lay in between. The CDR3 consists of 17 residues. Looked up from germline, CDR1 is SGHTA and CDR2 is FQGNSA. In nucleotides, the CDR3 is TGTGCCAGCAGCTTAGGTCCGTCGGGCAGCCTCCTTCGTGGCTACACCTTC. The encoded protein is CASSLGPSGSLLRGYTF. Full variable domain (rest looked up from reference TRBV7-2 and TRBJ1-2): GAGVSQSPSNKVTEKGKDVELRCDPISGHTALYWYRQSLGQGLEFLIYFQGNSAPDKSGLPSDRFSAERTGGSVSTLTIQRTQQEDSAVYLCASSLGPSGSLLRGYTFGSGTRLTVV.

The chain links TRBV5-6 to TRBJ2-2; no reliable D call. Germline V gene lookup returns CDR1 SGHDT and CDR2 YYEEEE. CDR3 length equals 14 residues. Trimming took 0 bases from V and 6 from J, leaving 9 bases between them. The CDR3 region has the DNA TGTGCCAGCAGCTTGGAATGGATGCCCGGGGAGCTGTTTTTT. Its translation is CASSLEWMPGELFF.

The sample holds one count of this clone. The chain employs TRBV5-4 and TRBJ2-7; 12 positions agree with TRBD2. The length of the CDR3 is 19 residues. CDR1 and CDR2 (germline): SGHNT, YYREEE (reference sequence). V shed 4 bases and J 7 bases; nucleotides not matched to a gene: 21. The CDR3 here is CASSPDDRVRTSGTSEQYF. The CDR3 nucleotides read TGTGCCAGCAGCCCTGATGACAGGGTAAGGACTAGCGGGACGTCTGAGCAGTACTTC.

This sequence joins TRBV7-9 and TRBJ2-1; D not certain. This CDR3 is 15 amino acids long. The germline V gene encodes CDR1 SEHNR and CDR2 FQNEAQ (reference sequence). Trimming took 3 bases from V and 4 from J, leaving 13 bases between them. The CDR3, as DNA: TGTGCCAGCAGCTTGTCGCCGGCCGGGTACAATGAGCAGTTCTTC. It specifies CASSLSPAGYNEQFF. The full variable domain, rest sourced from reference TRBV7-9 and TRBJ2-1, is DTGVSQNPRHKITKRGQNVTFRCDPISEHNRLYWYRQTLGQGPEFLTYFQNEAQLEKSRLLSDRFSAERPKGSFSTLEIQRTEQGDSAMYLCASSLSPAGYNEQFFGPGTRLTVL.